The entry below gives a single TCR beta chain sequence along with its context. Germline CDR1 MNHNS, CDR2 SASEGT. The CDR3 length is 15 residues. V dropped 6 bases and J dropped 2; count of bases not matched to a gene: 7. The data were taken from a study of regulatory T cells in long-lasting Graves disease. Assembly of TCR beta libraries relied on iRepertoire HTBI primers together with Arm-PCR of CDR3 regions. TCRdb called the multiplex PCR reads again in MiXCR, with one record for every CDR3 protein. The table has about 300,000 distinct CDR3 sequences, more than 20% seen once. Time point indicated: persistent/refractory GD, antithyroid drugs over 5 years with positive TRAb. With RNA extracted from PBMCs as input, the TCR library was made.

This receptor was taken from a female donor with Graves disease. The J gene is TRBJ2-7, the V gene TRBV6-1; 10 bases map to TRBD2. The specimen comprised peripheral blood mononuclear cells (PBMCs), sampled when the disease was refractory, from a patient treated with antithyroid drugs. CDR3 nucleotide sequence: TGTGCCAGCAGACCTAGCGGGAGCAGTCCCTACGAGCAGTACTTC. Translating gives CASRPSGSSPYEQYF.